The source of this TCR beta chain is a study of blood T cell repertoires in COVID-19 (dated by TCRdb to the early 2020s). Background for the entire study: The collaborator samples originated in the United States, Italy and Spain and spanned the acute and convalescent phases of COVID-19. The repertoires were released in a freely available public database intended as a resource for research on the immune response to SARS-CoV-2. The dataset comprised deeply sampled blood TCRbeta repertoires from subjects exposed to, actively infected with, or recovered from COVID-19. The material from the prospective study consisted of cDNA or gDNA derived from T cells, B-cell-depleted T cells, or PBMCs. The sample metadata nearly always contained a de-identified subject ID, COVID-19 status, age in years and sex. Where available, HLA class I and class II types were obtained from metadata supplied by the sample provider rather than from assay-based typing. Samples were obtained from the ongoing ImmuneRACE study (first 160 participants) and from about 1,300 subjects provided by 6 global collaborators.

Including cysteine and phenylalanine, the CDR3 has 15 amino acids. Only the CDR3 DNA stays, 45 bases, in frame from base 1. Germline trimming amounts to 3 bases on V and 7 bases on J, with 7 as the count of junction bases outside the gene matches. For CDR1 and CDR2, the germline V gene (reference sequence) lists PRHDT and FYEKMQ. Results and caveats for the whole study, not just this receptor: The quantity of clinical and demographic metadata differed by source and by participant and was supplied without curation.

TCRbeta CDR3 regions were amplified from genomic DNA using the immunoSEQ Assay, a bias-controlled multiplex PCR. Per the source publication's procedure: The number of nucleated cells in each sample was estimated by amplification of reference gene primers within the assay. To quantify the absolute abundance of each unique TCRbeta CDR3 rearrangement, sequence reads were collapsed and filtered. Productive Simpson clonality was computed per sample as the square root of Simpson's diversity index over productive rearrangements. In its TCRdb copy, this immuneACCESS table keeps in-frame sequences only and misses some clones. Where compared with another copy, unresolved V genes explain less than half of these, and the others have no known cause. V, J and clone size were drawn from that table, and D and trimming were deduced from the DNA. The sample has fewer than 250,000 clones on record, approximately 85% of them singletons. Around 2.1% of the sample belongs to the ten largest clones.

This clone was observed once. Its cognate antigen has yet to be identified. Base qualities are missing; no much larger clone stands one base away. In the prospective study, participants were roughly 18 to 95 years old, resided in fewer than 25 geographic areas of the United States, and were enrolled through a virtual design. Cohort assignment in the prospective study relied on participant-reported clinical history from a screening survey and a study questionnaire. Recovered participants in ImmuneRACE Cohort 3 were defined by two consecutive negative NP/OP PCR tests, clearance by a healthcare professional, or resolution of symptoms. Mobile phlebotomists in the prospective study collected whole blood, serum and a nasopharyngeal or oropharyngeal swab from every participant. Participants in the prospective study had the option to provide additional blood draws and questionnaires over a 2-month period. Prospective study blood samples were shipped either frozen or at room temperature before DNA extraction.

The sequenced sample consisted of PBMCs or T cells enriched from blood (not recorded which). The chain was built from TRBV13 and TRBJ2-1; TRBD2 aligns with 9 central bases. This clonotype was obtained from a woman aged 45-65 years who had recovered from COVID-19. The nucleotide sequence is TGTGCCAGCAGCTTCTTAGCGGGAGATACGAATGAGCAGTTCTTC. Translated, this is CASSFLAGDTNEQFF.